This T cell receptor (beta chain) was sequenced for a study of glioma-infiltrating T cells. CDR1 and CDR2 from the germline V gene are DFQATT and SNEGSKA (reference sequence). Trimming removed 6 bases at V and 2 bases at J, with 10 bases between. This CDR3 contains 12 residues. Using RNA template, CDR3s of TCR alpha and beta were amplified with iRepertoire arm-PCR. In TCRdb, the multiplex PCR reads were re-called with MiXCR into one record per CDR3 protein. The data contain about 130,000 distinct CDR3 sequences, 20% to 25% of them seen just once; the ten biggest clones take up under 35%. As for this clonotype: Its antigen is currently unknown.

Whole-study findings and limits: Non-neoplastic patients had below-expected tissue-blood divergence, while all gliomas exceeded expectation.

This chain uses TRBV20-1 with TRBJ2-5; no clear D gene. The source of this sequence is a human donor with low-grade glioma or glioblastoma, undergoing nonglioma brain surgery, or in good health (not recorded which). Specimen: glioma tissue, nonneoplastic brain tissue, or PBMCs (not recorded which). The CDR3 is CSASPPQETQYF. The CDR3 DNA reads TGCAGTGCCTCCCCCCCTCAAGAGACCCAGTACTTC.